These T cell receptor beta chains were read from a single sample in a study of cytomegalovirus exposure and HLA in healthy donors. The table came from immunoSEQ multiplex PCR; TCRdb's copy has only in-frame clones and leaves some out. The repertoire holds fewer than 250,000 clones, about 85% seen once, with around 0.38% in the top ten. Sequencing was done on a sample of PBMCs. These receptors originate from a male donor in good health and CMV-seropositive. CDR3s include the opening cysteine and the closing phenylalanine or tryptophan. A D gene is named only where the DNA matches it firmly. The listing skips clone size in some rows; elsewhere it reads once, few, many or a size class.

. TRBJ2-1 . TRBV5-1 TGCGCCAGCAGCTCGGCATCAGGCAGGGTCGTCTCCTACAATGAGCAGTTCTTC CASSSASGRVVSYNEQFF
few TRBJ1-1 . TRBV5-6 TGTGCCAGCAGCTTCTGGGGACTTGGGAACACTGAAGCTTTCTTT CASSFWGLGNTEAFF
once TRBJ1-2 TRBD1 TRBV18 TGTGCCAGCGGTGGGACAGGGAGACCCTATGGCTACACCTTC CASGGTGRPYGYTF
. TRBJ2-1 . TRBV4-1 TGCGCCAGCAGCCAAGATAGTGGCGGAGCTTACAATGAGCAGTTCTTC CASSQDSGGAYNEQFF
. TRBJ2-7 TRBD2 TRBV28 TGTGCCAGCAGCCCCCCCGGGACTAGCGGGCGTAGCTCCTACGAGCAGTACTTC CASSPPGTSGRSSYEQYF
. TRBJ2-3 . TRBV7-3 TGTGCCAGCAGCTTAACGGCGGGGCCCAAGTATTTT CASSLTAGPKYF
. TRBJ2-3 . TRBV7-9 TGTTCCAGCAGCCGAGGAGTGGCGCAGTATTTT CSSSRGVAQYF
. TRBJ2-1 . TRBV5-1 TGCGCCAGCAAATCCCTCCGGGAGCTTTATAATGAGCAGTTCTTC CASKSLRELYNEQFF
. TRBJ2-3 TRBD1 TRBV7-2 TGTGCCAGCACCCCTGACAGGGTAGATACGCAGTATTTT CASTPDRVDTQYF
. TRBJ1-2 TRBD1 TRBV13 TGTGCCAGCAACCTACAGGGGGCAATGGGTGGCTACACCTTC CASNLQGAMGGYTF
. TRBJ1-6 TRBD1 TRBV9 TGTGCCAGCAGCGTACGGACAGGGGGCTCACCCCTCCACTTT CASSVRTGGSPLHF
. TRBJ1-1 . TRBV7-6 TGTGCCAGCAGCTTACGGCTAGAGAAAGCTTTCTTT CASSLRLEKAFF
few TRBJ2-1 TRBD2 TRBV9 TGTGCCAGCAGGGGAGCGGGGGACTCCTACAATGAGCAGTTCTTC CASRGAGDSYNEQFF
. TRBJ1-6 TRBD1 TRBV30 TGTGCCTGGAGCTCGGTGGGGACAGGCGACAATTCACCCCTCCACTTT CAWSSVGTGDNSPLHF
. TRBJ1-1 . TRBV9 TGTGCCAGCAGCGCCCCCCCAGAAGGGAGGGACGCTGAAGCTTTCTTT CASSAPPEGRDAEAFF
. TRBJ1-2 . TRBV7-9 TGTGCCAGCAGCTTAGCGGGAGGGATCGATGGCTACACCTTC CASSLAGGIDGYTF
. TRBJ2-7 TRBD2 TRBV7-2 TGTGCCAGCAGCTTAAGCGGGGGGAGGGATTCCTACGAGCAGTACTTC CASSLSGGRDSYEQYF
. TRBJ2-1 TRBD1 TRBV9 TGTGCCAGCAGCGTAGAAGGGGGCGTGGGGCACAATGAGCAGTTCTTC CASSVEGGVGHNEQFF
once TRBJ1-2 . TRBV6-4 TGTGCCAGCAGTGCCCAGATCGGAGATGGCTACACCTTC CASSAQIGDGYTF
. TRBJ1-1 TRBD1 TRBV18 TGTGCCAGCTCACCAGGACAGGGGGCGCGAATTACTGAAGCTTTCTTT CASSPGQGARITEAFF
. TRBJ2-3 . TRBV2 TGTGCCAGCAGCCAACTTAGTCCTACAGATACGCAGTATTTT CASSQLSPTDTQYF
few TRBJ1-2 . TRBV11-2 TGTGCCAGCAGCTTCACGGAGGGGATAAACTATGGCTACACCTTC CASSFTEGINYGYTF
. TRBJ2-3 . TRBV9 TGTGCCAGCAGCGCATATTTAGGCACAGATACGCAGTATTTT CASSAYLGTDTQYF
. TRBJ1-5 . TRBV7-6 TGTGCCAGCAGCTTACATGACAGAAATCAGCCCCAGCATTTT CASSLHDRNQPQHF
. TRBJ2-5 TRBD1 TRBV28 TGTGCCAGCAGTTCGACCGGGACAGGCCAAGAGACCCAGTACTTC CASSSTGTGQETQYF
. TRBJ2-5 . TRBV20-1 TGCAGTGCTAGTAGCAAGGAGACCCAGTACTTC CSASSKETQYF
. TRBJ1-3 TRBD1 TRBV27 TGTGCCAGCAGTTCTGGGACAGGGATAGGAAACACCATATATTTT CASSSGTGIGNTIYF
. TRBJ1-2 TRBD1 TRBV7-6 TGTGCCAGCAGCCCGGAAGGACAGGGGACAACCACCTACGGCTACACCTTC CASSPEGQGTTTYGYTF
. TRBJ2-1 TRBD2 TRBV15 TGTGCCACCAGCAGATCTAGCGGGAGAGGAAACAATGAGCAGTTCTTC CATSRSSGRGNNEQFF
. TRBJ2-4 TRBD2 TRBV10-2 TGCGCCAGCAGGGGAGGGGATACCCTAGCCAAAAACATTCAGTACTTC CASRGGDTLAKNIQYF
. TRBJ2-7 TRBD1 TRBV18 TGTGCCAGCTCCCCAGACAGGGTAGGCGAGCAGTACTTC CASSPDRVGEQYF
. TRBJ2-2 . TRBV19 TGTGCCAGTAGTATTAGACTAATTAACACCGGGGAGCTGTTTTTT CASSIRLINTGELFF
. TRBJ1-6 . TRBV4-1 TGCGCCAGCAGCCAGGGACATAATAATTCACCCCTCCACTTT CASSQGHNNSPLHF
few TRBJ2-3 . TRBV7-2 TGTGCCAGCAGCGACGAAGGACTAACCATCACAGATACGCAGTATTTT CASSDEGLTITDTQYF
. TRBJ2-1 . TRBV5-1 TGCGCCAGCAGCTTGGTAGTTTGGGAGACGGGCAATGAGCAGTTCTTC CASSLVVWETGNEQFF
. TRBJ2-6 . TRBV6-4 TGTGCCAGCAGTGATAGCGGATCCTCTGGGGCCAACGTCCTGACTTTC CASSDSGSSGANVLTF
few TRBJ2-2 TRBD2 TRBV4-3 TGCGCCAGCAGCCCCCGGACTAGCGGAGGCACCGGGGAGCTGTTTTTT CASSPRTSGGTGELFF
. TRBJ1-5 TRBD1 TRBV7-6 TGTGCCAGCAGCCCCGGAGGGACAGGCAGCAATCAGCCCCAGCATTTT CASSPGGTGSNQPQHF
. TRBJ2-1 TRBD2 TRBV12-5 TGTGCTAGTGGTTTAGCGGGAGTGGGCAATGAGCAGTTCTTC CASGLAGVGNEQFF
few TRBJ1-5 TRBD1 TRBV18 TGTGCCAGCTCACCAGCAGGGGGACCCTCGGCCCAGCATTTT CASSPAGGPSAQHF
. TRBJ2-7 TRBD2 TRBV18 TGTGCCAGCTCACGGGAGTGGACTAGCGGGAGACTCGAGCAGTACTTC CASSREWTSGRLEQYF
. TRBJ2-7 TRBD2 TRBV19 TGTGCCAGTAGTATAGACCTAGCGGGAGGAGGGTACGAGCAGTACTTC CASSIDLAGGGYEQYF
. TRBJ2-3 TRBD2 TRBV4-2 TGTGCCAGCAGCCAAGAACGGGCTAGCGGTACAGATACGCAGTATTTT CASSQERASGTDTQYF
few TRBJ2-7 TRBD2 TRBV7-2 TGTGCCAGCAGGCAGACTAGCGGGGGGGCGGGGGAGCAGTACTTC CASRQTSGGAGEQYF
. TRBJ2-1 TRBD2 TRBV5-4 TGTGCCAGCAGCTCGGGGACTAGCGGGAGTTTCTATGAGCAGTTCTTC CASSSGTSGSFYEQFF
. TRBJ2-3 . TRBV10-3 TGTGCCATCGGTGACGGTATCTCCACAGATACGCAGTATTTT CAIGDGISTDTQYF